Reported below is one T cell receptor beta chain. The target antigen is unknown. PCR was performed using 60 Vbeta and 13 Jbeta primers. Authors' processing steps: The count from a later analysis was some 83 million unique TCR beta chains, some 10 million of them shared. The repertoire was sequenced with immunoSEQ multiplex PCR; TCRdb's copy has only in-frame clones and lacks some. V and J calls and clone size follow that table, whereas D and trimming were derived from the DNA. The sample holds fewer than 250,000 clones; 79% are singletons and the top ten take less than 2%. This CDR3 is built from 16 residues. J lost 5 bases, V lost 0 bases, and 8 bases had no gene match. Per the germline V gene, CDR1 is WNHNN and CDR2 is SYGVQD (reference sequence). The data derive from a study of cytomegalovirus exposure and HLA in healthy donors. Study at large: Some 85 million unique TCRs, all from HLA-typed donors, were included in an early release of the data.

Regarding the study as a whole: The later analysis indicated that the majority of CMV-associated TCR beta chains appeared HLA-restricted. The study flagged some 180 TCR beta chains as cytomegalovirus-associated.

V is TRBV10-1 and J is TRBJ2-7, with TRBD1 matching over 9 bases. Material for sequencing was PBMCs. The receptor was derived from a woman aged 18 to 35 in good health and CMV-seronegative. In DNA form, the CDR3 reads TGCGCCAGCAGTGAGTCTGTTACAGGGGGCGGGGACGAGCAGTACTTC. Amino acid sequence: CASSESVTGGGDEQYF.